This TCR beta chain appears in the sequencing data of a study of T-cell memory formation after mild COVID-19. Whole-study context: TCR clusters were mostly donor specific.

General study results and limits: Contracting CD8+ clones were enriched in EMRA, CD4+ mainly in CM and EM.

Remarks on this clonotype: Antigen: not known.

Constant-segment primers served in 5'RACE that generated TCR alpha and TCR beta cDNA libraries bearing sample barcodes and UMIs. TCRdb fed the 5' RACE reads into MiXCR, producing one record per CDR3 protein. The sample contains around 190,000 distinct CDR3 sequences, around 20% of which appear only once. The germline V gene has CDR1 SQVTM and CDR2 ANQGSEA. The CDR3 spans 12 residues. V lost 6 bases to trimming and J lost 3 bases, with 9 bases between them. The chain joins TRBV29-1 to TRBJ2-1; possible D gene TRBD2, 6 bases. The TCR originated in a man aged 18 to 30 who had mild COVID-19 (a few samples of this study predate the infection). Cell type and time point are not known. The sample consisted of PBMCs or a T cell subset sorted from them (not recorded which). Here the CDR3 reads CSVKTSYNEQFF. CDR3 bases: TGCAGCGTAAAGACTAGCTACAATGAGCAGTTCTTC.